This T cell receptor beta chain comes out of a study of T cell responses to AZD1222 COVID-19 vaccine. The repertoire was sequenced with immunoSEQ multiplex PCR; TCRdb's copy has only in-frame clones and lacks some. Of 180,000 or so clones in the sample, around 94% were seen once. Germline V gene sequence: CDR1 MDHEN, CDR2 SYDVKM. The CDR3 spans 13 residues. Trimming took 2 bases from V and 7 from J, leaving 11 bases between them. Study-wide results and caveats: Seropositive status at baseline applied to only 6 or 7 AZD1222 recipients. A rise in Spike-specific TCR breadth and depth followed two AZD1222 doses.

About this clone: The antigen remains undetermined.

Material: peripheral blood, obtained on day 0 of AZD1222 vaccination. V gene TRBV28 combines with J gene TRBJ1-2; weak D call: TRBD1 (5 bases). The TCR comes from an adult in good health. The CDR3 protein is CASSLSGDGGYTF. CDR3 bases: TGTGCCAGCAGTTTAAGTGGGGACGGTGGCTACACCTTC.